The sequence of this T cell receptor beta chain was determined in a study of PD-L1 blockade in urothelial cancer. CDR3 length: 15 residues. Looked up from germline, CDR1 is LNHNV and CDR2 is YYDKDF (reference sequence). V lost 2 bases, J lost 2 bases, and 3 bases stayed unmatched. In the case of this clone: Its antigen is as yet unknown.

Profiling relied on immunoSEQ multiplex PCR, and the TCRdb table lists in-frame clones only, not all of them. The data show 60,000 to 85,000 clones, with approximately 90% seen just once and 4.5% to 6.5% held by the top ten. Study findings and constraints: Patients with below-median pretreatment blood clonality survived longer.

The chain joins TRBV15 to TRBJ2-1, with TRBD2 identical over 7 bases. The sample in question was PBMCs, obtained around atezolizumab (anti-PD-L1) treatment. The TCR was taken from a woman aged 70 to 79 with urothelial cancer. The CDR3 sequence is CATSRWGRAYNEQFF. CDR3 sequence (DNA): TGTGCCACCAGCAGATGGGGGAGGGCCTACAATGAGCAGTTCTTC.